These T cell receptor beta chains were read from a single sample in a study of blood T cell repertoires in COVID-19. Data came from immunoSEQ multiplex PCR; TCRdb stores just in-frame clones and leaves some out. The table lists fewer than 300,000 clones, over 75% of them singletons. Sequencing was performed on peripheral blood. The source is a human donor with COVID-19, enrolled during active disease. The donor label of this sample is uncertain. The CDR3 runs from the conserved cysteine through the conserved F or W. The order of the fields is D gene, CDR3 length, J gene, clone size, V gene, CDR3 protein, CDR3 DNA. The D gene is left open where the match is weak. Rows give clone size only sometimes, using once, few, many, or a class for an expanded clone.

D gene: TRBD1; CDR3 length: 15; J gene: TRBJ1-5; clone size: once; V gene: TRBV28; CDR3 protein: CASSLGQGFRQPQHF; CDR3 DNA: TGTGCCAGCAGTCTGGGACAGGGCTTTCGTCAGCCCCAGCATTTT
D gene: TRBD2; CDR3 length: 15; J gene: TRBJ2-5; clone size: -; V gene: TRBV7-3; CDR3 protein: CASSLAGGAQETQYF; CDR3 DNA: TGTGCCAGCAGCTTAGCGGGAGGGGCCCAAGAGACCCAGTACTTC
D gene: TRBD2; CDR3 length: 17; J gene: TRBJ2-3; clone size: -; V gene: TRBV6-2/TRBV6-3; CDR3 protein: CASSLTSGRAWVDTQYF; CDR3 DNA: TGTGCCAGCAGCCTGACTAGCGGGAGGGCCTGGGTAGATACGCAGTATTTT
D gene: TRBD1; CDR3 length: 16; J gene: TRBJ1-5; clone size: -; V gene: TRBV6-1; CDR3 protein: CASSEADRGSHQPQHF; CDR3 DNA: TGTGCCAGCAGTGAAGCTGACAGGGGCAGTCATCAGCCCCAGCATTTT
D gene: TRBD1; CDR3 length: 15; J gene: TRBJ2-5; clone size: -; V gene: TRBV28; CDR3 protein: CASRPRTGGPETQYF; CDR3 DNA: TGTGCCAGCAGACCACGGACAGGGGGCCCAGAGACCCAGTACTTC
D gene: TRBD1; CDR3 length: 13; J gene: TRBJ1-2; clone size: -; V gene: TRBV7-9; CDR3 protein: CASSLQGADGYTF; CDR3 DNA: TGTGCCAGCAGCTTACAGGGGGCGGATGGCTACACCTTC
D gene: TRBD2; CDR3 length: 15; J gene: TRBJ2-3; clone size: -; V gene: TRBV2; CDR3 protein: CASSEKLAGEFTQYF; CDR3 DNA: TGTGCCAGCAGTGAAAAGCTAGCGGGAGAATTTACGCAGTATTTT
D gene: TRBD2; CDR3 length: 17; J gene: TRBJ2-1; clone size: few; V gene: TRBV7-3; CDR3 protein: CASSASSGRARGNEQFF; CDR3 DNA: TGTGCCAGCAGCGCCTCTAGCGGGAGGGCCAGAGGCAATGAGCAGTTCTTC
D gene: -; CDR3 length: 14; J gene: TRBJ1-1; clone size: -; V gene: TRBV6-5; CDR3 protein: CASRFGQLNTEAFF; CDR3 DNA: TGTGCCAGCAGATTTGGACAATTGAACACTGAAGCTTTCTTT
D gene: -; CDR3 length: 15; J gene: TRBJ1-2; clone size: once; V gene: TRBV5-4; CDR3 protein: CASSSAKQGAYGYTF; CDR3 DNA: TGTGCCAGCAGCTCGGCGAAACAGGGAGCCTATGGCTACACCTTC
D gene: -; CDR3 length: 12; J gene: TRBJ1-5; clone size: -; V gene: TRBV12-3/TRBV12-4; CDR3 protein: CASNRDMGPQHF; CDR3 DNA: TGTGCCAGCAATCGGGACATGGGACCCCAGCATTTT
D gene: TRBD1; CDR3 length: 14; J gene: TRBJ1-1; clone size: -; V gene: TRBV7-8; CDR3 protein: CASSKQGAVTEAFF; CDR3 DNA: TGTGCCAGCAGCAAACAGGGGGCCGTCACTGAAGCTTTCTTT
D gene: -; CDR3 length: 12; J gene: TRBJ2-7; clone size: -; V gene: TRBV6-1; CDR3 protein: CASSEGHYEQYF; CDR3 DNA: TGTGCCAGCAGTGAAGGGCACTACGAGCAGTACTTC
D gene: -; CDR3 length: 13; J gene: TRBJ1-3; clone size: -; V gene: TRBV30; CDR3 protein: CAWSRGIEYTIYF; CDR3 DNA: TGTGCCTGGAGTAGAGGCATTGAGTACACCATATATTTT
D gene: -; CDR3 length: 15; J gene: TRBJ1-5; clone size: -; V gene: TRBV5-1; CDR3 protein: CASSLRGERDQPQHF; CDR3 DNA: TGCGCCAGCAGCTTACGGGGTGAGAGGGATCAGCCCCAGCATTTT
D gene: TRBD1; CDR3 length: 13; J gene: TRBJ1-1; clone size: -; V gene: TRBV14; CDR3 protein: CASSQDGTAEAFF; CDR3 DNA: TGTGCCAGCAGCCAAGATGGGACAGCTGAAGCTTTCTTT
D gene: TRBD1; CDR3 length: 14; J gene: TRBJ1-1; clone size: -; V gene: TRBV4-3; CDR3 protein: CASSRTGGATEAFF; CDR3 DNA: TGCGCCAGCAGCCGAACAGGGGGCGCAACTGAAGCTTTCTTT
D gene: -; CDR3 length: 17; J gene: TRBJ1-1; clone size: -; V gene: TRBV27; CDR3 protein: CASSLRREGPPYTEAFF; CDR3 DNA: TGTGCCAGCAGTTTAAGGAGGGAGGGCCCTCCCTACACTGAAGCTTTCTTT
D gene: -; CDR3 length: 15; J gene: TRBJ1-3; clone size: -; V gene: TRBV30; CDR3 protein: CAWTLQGFSGNTIYF; CDR3 DNA: TGTGCCTGGACCTTGCAGGGGTTCTCTGGAAACACCATATATTTT
D gene: TRBD2; CDR3 length: 16; J gene: TRBJ2-5; clone size: -; V gene: TRBV10-1; CDR3 protein: CASSEGKLAGEETQYF; CDR3 DNA: TGCGCCAGCAGTGAGGGGAAGCTAGCGGGAGAAGAGACCCAGTACTTC
D gene: -; CDR3 length: 15; J gene: TRBJ1-3; clone size: -; V gene: TRBV9; CDR3 protein: CASSSGRGSGNTIYF; CDR3 DNA: TGTGCCAGCAGCTCAGGGAGGGGGTCTGGAAACACCATATATTTT
D gene: -; CDR3 length: 11; J gene: TRBJ1-2; clone size: -; V gene: TRBV2; CDR3 protein: CASTGFYGYTF; CDR3 DNA: TGTGCCAGCACAGGGTTCTATGGCTACACCTTC
D gene: -; CDR3 length: 13; J gene: TRBJ2-7; clone size: -; V gene: TRBV28; CDR3 protein: CASAGTRGHEQYF; CDR3 DNA: TGTGCCAGCGCCGGGACCAGGGGCCACGAGCAGTACTTC
D gene: -; CDR3 length: 14; J gene: TRBJ1-2; clone size: few; V gene: TRBV9; CDR3 protein: CASSVVGGRNGYTF; CDR3 DNA: TGTGCCAGCAGCGTAGTCGGGGGAAGGAATGGCTACACCTTC
D gene: -; CDR3 length: 17; J gene: TRBJ1-3; clone size: -; V gene: TRBV5-1; CDR3 protein: CASSPNPQGSAGNTIYF; CDR3 DNA: TGCGCCAGCAGCCCTAATCCACAGGGATCGGCAGGAAACACCATATATTTT
D gene: -; CDR3 length: 15; J gene: TRBJ1-1; clone size: -; V gene: TRBV6-1; CDR3 protein: CASSEELEVWTEAFF; CDR3 DNA: TGTGCCAGCAGTGAAGAGTTGGAGGTGTGGACTGAAGCTTTCTTT
D gene: TRBD1; CDR3 length: 16; J gene: TRBJ2-2; clone size: -; V gene: TRBV19; CDR3 protein: CASSLSGTGVLGELFF; CDR3 DNA: TGTGCCAGTAGCCTTTCCGGGACAGGGGTTCTCGGGGAGCTGTTTTTT
D gene: -; CDR3 length: 15; J gene: TRBJ1-4; clone size: -; V gene: TRBV5-6; CDR3 protein: CASSRDISTNEKLFF; CDR3 DNA: TGTGCCAGCAGCCGGGACATCTCAACTAATGAAAAACTGTTTTTT
D gene: TRBD2; CDR3 length: 14; J gene: TRBJ2-1; clone size: once; V gene: TRBV3-1/TRBV3-2; CDR3 protein: CASSGLAGAIEQFF; CDR3 DNA: TGTGCCAGCAGCGGACTAGCGGGAGCAATTGAGCAGTTCTTC
D gene: TRBD1; CDR3 length: 15; J gene: TRBJ1-4; clone size: -; V gene: TRBV5-5; CDR3 protein: CASSPETGGNEKLFF; CDR3 DNA: TGTGCCAGCAGCCCAGAGACAGGGGGTAATGAAAAACTGTTTTTT
D gene: -; CDR3 length: 13; J gene: TRBJ2-7; clone size: few; V gene: TRBV3-1/TRBV3-2; CDR3 protein: CASSHLGQDVQYF; CDR3 DNA: TGTGCCAGCAGCCACCTCGGACAAGACGTGCAGTACTTC
D gene: -; CDR3 length: 16; J gene: TRBJ1-5; clone size: -; V gene: TRBV4-2; CDR3 protein: CASSQDSYTINQPQHF; CDR3 DNA: TGTGCCAGCAGCCAAGATTCGTACACTATCAATCAGCCCCAGCATTTT
D gene: -; CDR3 length: 14; J gene: TRBJ1-3; clone size: -; V gene: TRBV28; CDR3 protein: CASSIGGLRNTIYF; CDR3 DNA: TGTGCCAGCAGTATCGGGGGACTCCGAAACACCATATATTTT
D gene: -; CDR3 length: 13; J gene: TRBJ1-2; clone size: -; V gene: TRBV5-6; CDR3 protein: CASSLTWGQGYTF; CDR3 DNA: TGTGCCAGCAGCCTCACATGGGGGCAAGGCTACACCTTC
D gene: TRBD1; CDR3 length: 13; J gene: TRBJ2-3; clone size: -; V gene: TRBV5-1; CDR3 protein: CASRDREADTQYF; CDR3 DNA: TGCGCCAGCAGGGACAGGGAGGCAGATACGCAGTATTTT
D gene: TRBD1; CDR3 length: 15; J gene: TRBJ2-7; clone size: once; V gene: TRBV5-1; CDR3 protein: CASSSQSAGGYEQYF; CDR3 DNA: TGCGCCAGCAGCTCGCAATCAGCAGGGGGATACGAGCAGTACTTC
D gene: -; CDR3 length: 16; J gene: TRBJ1-1; clone size: -; V gene: TRBV18; CDR3 protein: CASSRPGDTLNTEAFF; CDR3 DNA: TGTGCCAGCTCGCGCCCGGGAGACACCCTGAACACTGAAGCTTTCTTT
D gene: -; CDR3 length: 14; J gene: TRBJ1-1; clone size: once; V gene: TRBV19; CDR3 protein: CASIPYLGRAEAFF; CDR3 DNA: TGTGCCAGTATCCCCTACTTGGGGAGAGCTGAAGCTTTCTTT
D gene: TRBD2; CDR3 length: 14; J gene: TRBJ2-2; clone size: -; V gene: TRBV2; CDR3 protein: CASTLAGGTGELFF; CDR3 DNA: TGTGCCAGCACGCTAGCGGGAGGTACCGGGGAGCTGTTTTTT
D gene: -; CDR3 length: 15; J gene: TRBJ2-7; clone size: once; V gene: TRBV29-1; CDR3 protein: CSVERTGAGGPEQYF; CDR3 DNA: TGCAGCGTTGAAAGGACAGGGGCGGGAGGCCCCGAGCAGTACTTC
D gene: TRBD1; CDR3 length: 15; J gene: TRBJ1-5; clone size: -; V gene: TRBV7-2; CDR3 protein: CASSLAGGGDQPQHF; CDR3 DNA: TGTGCCAGCAGCTTAGCAGGGGGCGGAGATCAGCCCCAGCATTTT
D gene: TRBD1; CDR3 length: 15; J gene: TRBJ1-6; clone size: -; V gene: TRBV5-4; CDR3 protein: CASSSNRGGNSPLHF; CDR3 DNA: TGTGCCAGCAGCTCGAACAGGGGTGGGAATTCACCCCTCCACTTT
D gene: -; CDR3 length: 12; J gene: TRBJ2-1; clone size: -; V gene: TRBV10-3; CDR3 protein: CATAGAPEEQFF; CDR3 DNA: TGTGCCACCGCGGGGGCCCCCGAGGAGCAGTTCTTC
D gene: -; CDR3 length: 12; J gene: TRBJ1-2; clone size: -; V gene: TRBV5-6; CDR3 protein: CASSLTDYGYTF; CDR3 DNA: TGTGCCAGCAGCTTGACGGACTATGGCTACACCTTC
D gene: -; CDR3 length: 18; J gene: TRBJ1-3; clone size: -; V gene: TRBV5-3; CDR3 protein: CARSFGVSKRTDGNTIYF; CDR3 DNA: TGTGCCAGAAGCTTCGGGGTCTCAAAGAGGACGGATGGAAACACCATATATTTT
D gene: TRBD1; CDR3 length: 14; J gene: TRBJ1-4; clone size: -; V gene: TRBV3-1/TRBV3-2; CDR3 protein: CASSLQGVGEKLFF; CDR3 DNA: TGTGCCAGCAGCTTACAGGGGGTAGGGGAAAAACTGTTTTTT
D gene: TRBD1; CDR3 length: 15; J gene: TRBJ1-2; clone size: once; V gene: TRBV5-4; CDR3 protein: CASSPDRGRDYGYTF; CDR3 DNA: TGTGCCAGCAGTCCCGACAGGGGACGTGACTATGGCTACACCTTC
D gene: -; CDR3 length: 16; J gene: TRBJ1-3; clone size: -; V gene: TRBV28; CDR3 protein: CASKLGGVSSGNTIYF; CDR3 DNA: TGTGCCAGCAAGTTAGGGGGGGTAAGCTCTGGAAACACCATATATTTT
D gene: -; CDR3 length: 12; J gene: TRBJ1-1; clone size: once; V gene: TRBV29-1; CDR3 protein: CSVRGRWTEAFF; CDR3 DNA: TGCAGCGTCAGGGGAAGATGGACTGAAGCTTTCTTT
D gene: TRBD1; CDR3 length: 14; J gene: TRBJ1-2; clone size: -; V gene: TRBV10-3; CDR3 protein: CAIGGDRGEGGYTF; CDR3 DNA: TGTGCCATCGGGGGAGACAGGGGAGAGGGTGGCTACACCTTC
D gene: -; CDR3 length: 17; J gene: TRBJ1-2; clone size: -; V gene: TRBV19; CDR3 protein: CASSAPHDGRANYGYTF; CDR3 DNA: TGTGCCAGTAGTGCACCACATGATGGTCGGGCTAACTATGGCTACACCTTC
D gene: -; CDR3 length: 12; J gene: TRBJ1-4; clone size: -; V gene: TRBV11-2; CDR3 protein: CAETGANEKLFF; CDR3 DNA: TGTGCGGAGACAGGAGCTAATGAAAAACTGTTTTTT
D gene: -; CDR3 length: 16; J gene: TRBJ2-2; clone size: -; V gene: TRBV11-2; CDR3 protein: CASSPIWGERTGELFF; CDR3 DNA: TGTGCCAGCAGCCCCATTTGGGGCGAACGAACCGGGGAGCTGTTTTTT